These T cell receptor beta chains were read from a single sample in a study of blood T cell repertoires in COVID-19. Using immunoSEQ multiplex PCR, the repertoire was profiled, and TCRdb retains in-frame clones only, with some absent. This sample has 28,000 or so clones, with just over 85% found just once. The sequencing input was peripheral blood. These receptors all stem from a woman aged 45-59 years with active COVID-19. Both conserved end residues are part of each CDR3. D genes are given only for firm matches. Part of the rows lack a size; the others show once, few, many or a class for expanded clones.

j_call: TRBJ1-6
clone_size: medium-sized
v_call: TRBV28
d_call: TRBD1
cdr3_aa: CASNLEGQGSYNSPLHF
cdr3_nt: TGTGCCAGCAATCTCGAGGGACAGGGATCCTATAATTCACCCCTCCACTTT

j_call: TRBJ1-2
clone_size: -
v_call: TRBV19
d_call: TRBD1
cdr3_aa: CASSPTGENGYTF
cdr3_nt: TGTGCCAGTAGTCCGACAGGGGAGAATGGCTACACCTTC

j_call: TRBJ2-2
clone_size: few
v_call: TRBV4-2
d_call: TRBD2
cdr3_aa: CASSPGGRNTGELFF
cdr3_nt: TGTGCCAGCAGCCCGGGCGGGAGGAACACCGGGGAGCTGTTTTTT

j_call: TRBJ2-5
clone_size: once
v_call: TRBV5-5
d_call: -
cdr3_aa: CASGATTRGQIGETQYF
cdr3_nt: TGTGCCAGCGGGGCCACAACGCGGGGACAGATAGGAGAGACCCAGTACTTC

j_call: TRBJ2-3
clone_size: -
v_call: TRBV5-1
d_call: -
cdr3_aa: CASSAGSTDTQYF
cdr3_nt: TGCGCCAGCTCTGCGGGCTCCACAGATACGCAGTATTTT

j_call: TRBJ2-1
clone_size: -
v_call: TRBV2
d_call: TRBD2
cdr3_aa: CASRDLTSGSGNEQFF
cdr3_nt: TGTGCCAGCAGGGACTTGACTAGCGGGAGTGGTAATGAGCAGTTCTTC

j_call: TRBJ2-1
clone_size: -
v_call: TRBV9
d_call: TRBD2
cdr3_aa: CASSPRTSGNEQFF
cdr3_nt: TGTGCCAGCAGCCCCAGGACTAGCGGCAATGAGCAGTTCTTC

j_call: TRBJ1-2
clone_size: -
v_call: TRBV6-5
d_call: -
cdr3_aa: CASRTVINYGYTF
cdr3_nt: TGTGCCAGCAGGACAGTCATTAACTATGGCTACACCTTC

j_call: TRBJ2-1
clone_size: -
v_call: TRBV19
d_call: -
cdr3_aa: CASSPTRESYNEQFF
cdr3_nt: TGTGCCAGTAGTCCCACTAGGGAGTCCTACAATGAGCAGTTCTTC

j_call: TRBJ2-1
clone_size: -
v_call: TRBV5-1
d_call: -
cdr3_aa: CASSLVLRDEQFF
cdr3_nt: TGCGCCAGCAGCTTGGTTCTGAGGGATGAGCAGTTCTTC

j_call: TRBJ2-7
clone_size: -
v_call: TRBV30
d_call: TRBD2
cdr3_aa: CAWIPSGSRFVNVQYF
cdr3_nt: TGTGCCTGGATCCCTAGCGGGAGTAGGTTCGTAAATGTGCAGTACTTC

j_call: TRBJ2-3
clone_size: -
v_call: TRBV3-1/TRBV3-2
d_call: -
cdr3_aa: CASSQGAGDTQYF
cdr3_nt: TGTGCCAGCAGCCAAGGGGCGGGAGATACGCAGTATTTT

j_call: TRBJ2-1
clone_size: -
v_call: TRBV15
d_call: -
cdr3_aa: CATSREWGEERSEQFF
cdr3_nt: TGTGCCACCAGCAGAGAGTGGGGGGAGGAAAGGAGTGAGCAGTTCTTC

j_call: TRBJ2-2
clone_size: once
v_call: TRBV3-1/TRBV3-2
d_call: -
cdr3_aa: CASSQELLQTGELFF
cdr3_nt: TGTGCCAGCAGCCAAGAATTGCTTCAGACCGGGGAGCTGTTTTTT

j_call: TRBJ2-4
clone_size: -
v_call: TRBV2
d_call: -
cdr3_aa: CATLADRNIQYF
cdr3_nt: TGTGCCACCTTGGCGGACAGAAACATTCAGTACTTC

j_call: TRBJ2-1
clone_size: -
v_call: TRBV12-1
d_call: -
cdr3_aa: CASSPLGNFRGNEQFF
cdr3_nt: TGTGCCAGCAGCCCCCTTGGGAACTTTAGGGGGAATGAGCAGTTCTTC

j_call: TRBJ2-2
clone_size: -
v_call: TRBV5-6
d_call: TRBD1
cdr3_aa: CASSSRDRVTGELFF
cdr3_nt: TGTGCCAGCAGTTCCCGGGACAGGGTCACCGGGGAGCTGTTTTTT

j_call: TRBJ1-2
clone_size: -
v_call: TRBV5-6
d_call: TRBD1
cdr3_aa: CASCSTGQGFTMGYTF
cdr3_nt: TGTGCCAGCTGCAGCACGGGACAGGGCTTTACGATGGGCTACACCTTC

j_call: TRBJ2-5
clone_size: -
v_call: TRBV11-1
d_call: -
cdr3_aa: CASSLAGARETQYF
cdr3_nt: TGTGCCAGCAGCTTAGCGGGAGCTCGGGAGACCCAGTACTTC

j_call: TRBJ2-2
clone_size: once
v_call: TRBV28
d_call: TRBD2
cdr3_aa: CASSPGAGVDGELFF
cdr3_nt: TGTGCCAGCAGTCCAGGAGCGGGAGTAGACGGGGAGCTGTTTTTT

j_call: TRBJ2-1
clone_size: -
v_call: TRBV9
d_call: TRBD2
cdr3_aa: CASSLRGGQSSYNEQFF
cdr3_nt: TGTGCCAGCAGCCTACGGGGGGGGCAAAGCTCCTACAATGAGCAGTTCTTC

j_call: TRBJ2-5
clone_size: -
v_call: TRBV28
d_call: TRBD2
cdr3_aa: CASSPPLAGVAETQYF
cdr3_nt: TGTGCCAGCAGCCCTCCACTAGCGGGAGTAGCGGAGACCCAGTACTTC

j_call: TRBJ1-4
clone_size: -
v_call: TRBV7-9
d_call: -
cdr3_aa: CASSPPTGSTTNEKLFF
cdr3_nt: TGTGCCAGCAGCCCACCGACGGGTTCGACAACTAATGAAAAACTGTTTTTT

j_call: TRBJ2-7
clone_size: -
v_call: TRBV27
d_call: TRBD1
cdr3_aa: CASSLTGTGPSYEQYF
cdr3_nt: TGTGCCAGCAGTTTAACCGGGACAGGACCCTCCTACGAGCAGTACTTC

j_call: TRBJ1-2
clone_size: once
v_call: TRBV3-1/TRBV3-2
d_call: TRBD1
cdr3_aa: CASSQVRDSGYTF
cdr3_nt: TGTGCCAGCAGCCAAGTGAGGGACAGTGGCTACACCTTC